A single sample is the source of the 17 T cell receptor beta chains below, sequenced in a study of T cells in Graves' hyperthyroidism and ophthalmopathy. RNA transcripts provided the source from which TCR beta CDR3 regions were amplified. A set of HTBI primers served as the primers for a first-round RT-PCR of the TCR CDR3. TCRdb reanalysed the multiplex PCR reads using MiXCR and keeps one entry per CDR3 protein. The sample holds approximately 640,000 distinct CDR3 sequences, roughly 17% seen once. Specimen: blood. The receptor source for this set is a woman aged 25-40 years with Graves' hyperthyroidism.

The gene calls are TRBV9 and TRBJ2-7; D is unresolved. This CDR3 is built from 15 residues. Germline V gene data show CDR1 as SGDLS and CDR2 as YYNGEE. The V gene lost 0 bases and the J gene lost 3 bases, with 13 bases spanning the gap. The CDR3 loop reads CASSVGGESLYEQYF. CDR3 DNA: TGTGCCAGCAGCGTAGGGGGTGAGTCCCTCTACGAGCAGTACTTC.

The V and J genes are TRBV28 and TRBJ1-5; D might be TRBD1 (5 bases). This CDR3 is built from 10 residues. CDR1 and CDR2 (germline): MDHEN, SYDVKM. V lost 8 bases and J 15 bases, leaving 14 bases between the germline ends. In DNA, the CDR3 is TGTGCCAGCTTAAAAGGACAAGTGCATTTT. Protein sequence: CASLKGQVHF.

The V gene is TRBV5-1, the J gene TRBJ1-5, with D maybe TRBD1 (5 bases). V shed 0 bases and J shed 5 bases, with 9 bases lying between them. Germline values: CDR1 SGHRS, CDR2 YFSETQ. This CDR3 has 14 residues. CDR3 coding DNA: TGCGCCAGCAGCTTGGATGCAGGGTATCAGCCCCAGCATTTT. Protein: CASSLDAGYQPQHF.

V gene TRBV2 combines with J gene TRBJ2-7, with TRBD1 matching 8 bases. In germline, CDR1 is SNHLY, CDR2 FYNNEI. J gave up 0 bases and V 6 bases, and 19 bases lay outside the gene matches. The CDR3 is 19 residues long. The CDR3 reads CASRQRQDRGLLSSYEQYF. The CDR3 DNA is TGTGCCAGCAGACAACGCCAAGACAGGGGCCTTTTAAGCTCCTACGAGCAGTACTTC.

In this sample, this clonotype turned up many times. This chain joins TRBV11-2 and TRBJ2-3; a possible D gene is TRBD1 (5 bases). This CDR3 contains 14 residues. Trimming took 8 bases from V and 2 from J, leaving 14 bases between them. CDR1 and CDR2 (germline): SGHAT, FQNNGV. CDR3 sequence: CASGQGYNTDTQYF. The CDR3 region has the DNA TGTGCCAGCGGGCAGGGCTATAACACAGATACGCAGTATTTT.

This clonotype was recorded a few times. The V call is TRBV3-1, the J call TRBJ1-5; TRBD1 is a possible D gene (5 bases). V lost 8 bases, J lost 3 bases, and 14 bases lay in between. The CDR3 extends over 14 amino acids. The V gene's germline CDR1 is LGHDT and CDR2 YNNKEL (reference sequence). For the CDR3, the DNA is TGTGCCAGCGGTAGCCGGGGGGTCAATCAGCCCCAGCATTTT. As protein: CASGSRGVNQPQHF.

This clonotype was counted ten times or more. This sequence joins TRBV18 and TRBJ2-1, with 10 bases that match TRBD2. Looked up from germline, CDR1 is KGHSH and CDR2 is LQKENI. This CDR3 contains 16 residues. V dropped 3 bases and J dropped 8; count of bases not matched to a gene: 10. The CDR3 loop reads CASSPDEREGIHEQFF. The DNA of the CDR3 is TGTGCCAGCTCACCCGACGAGCGGGAGGGCATACATGAGCAGTTCTTC.

This clonotype has only a few counts. The rearrangement links TRBV9 to TRBJ1-4; D perhaps matches TRBD1 (5 bases). This CDR3 is built from 13 residues. V was pared by 3 bases and J by 8 bases, with 11 bases between. Germline V gene sequence: CDR1 SGDLS, CDR2 YYNGEE. The CDR3 DNA follows: TGTGCCAGCAGCGCCGGGGGGAACGAAAAACTGTTTTTT. Residues: CASSAGGNEKLFF.

This clonotype was recorded many times. The genes are TRBV28 and TRBJ2-3; TRBD1 matches 10 bases. V shed 0 bases and J 5 bases; nucleotides not matched to a gene: 2. The CDR3 extends over 15 amino acids. Germline V gene data show CDR1 as MDHEN and CDR2 as SYDVKM. The CDR3 protein is CASSLWTGGKDTQYF. Written as DNA, the CDR3 is TGTGCCAGCAGTTTATGGACAGGGGGCAAAGATACGCAGTATTTT.

V gene TRBV28 combines with J gene TRBJ1-5, with D hard to call. V lost 6 bases, J lost 5 bases, and 14 bases lay in between. Germline CDR1 MDHEN, CDR2 SYDVKM. The CDR3 is 14 residues long. The DNA of the CDR3 is TGTGCCAGCAGCCCTATGGGGATCCATCAGCCCCAGCATTTT. Protein sequence: CASSPMGIHQPQHF.

This clonotype was seen many times. This chain joins TRBV4-3 and TRBJ2-1; D is unresolved. In germline, CDR1 is LGHNA, CDR2 YSLEER. The CDR3 loop spans 13 amino acids. With 0 bases removed from V and 7 bases from J, the gap between germline ends came to 7 bases. CDR3 residues: CASSQDGGNEQFF. The CDR3, as DNA: TGCGCCAGCAGCCAAGACGGTGGGAATGAGCAGTTCTTC.

The CDR3 DNA sequence: TGTGCCACCAGGGACAGGCGGAATGTGGTTAATGAAAAACTGTTTTTT. Its translation is CATRDRRNVVNEKLFF. V is TRBV15 and J is TRBJ1-4; TRBD1 matches 7 bases. The junction had 11 bases not matched to a gene; V was cut back by 6 bases and J by 4 bases. This CDR3 is 16 amino acids long. In germline, CDR1 is LNHNV, CDR2 YYDKDF (reference sequence).

This clonotype was observed a few times. This chain joins TRBV5-1 and TRBJ2-7, with D hard to call. The CDR3 consists of 16 residues. The germline V gene encodes CDR1 SGHRS and CDR2 YFSETQ. Trimming shortened V by 6 bases and J by 0 bases, and 19 bases separated the two germline ends. The CDR3 region has the DNA TGCGCCAGCACAAGAATGGAGTCCCCATTCTCCTACGAGCAGTACTTC. Its translation: CASTRMESPFSYEQYF.

The V gene is TRBV5-1, the J gene TRBJ2-5; 9 bases are shared with TRBD2. V lost 5 bases and J lost 4; bases outside the gene matches: 18. The CDR3 totals 18 residues. Germline loops: CDR1 SGHRS, CDR2 YFSETQ. The CDR3 sequence is CASRKSGGGRGPGETQYF. In DNA form, the CDR3 reads TGCGCCAGCAGAAAATCTGGCGGCGGGAGGGGGCCAGGAGAGACCCAGTACTTC.

This clonotype was seen a single time. One end of the junction fails to match germline, which may point to a read error. The J gene is TRBJ1-4, the V gene TRBV19; D perhaps matches TRBD1 (5 bases). The germline gives CDR1 LNHDA, CDR2 SQIVND (reference sequence). The CDR3 has 16 residues. CDR3 sequence (DNA): TGTGCTAGTAGGGTGTCTTCCACAGGTTATAATGAAAAACTGTTTTTT. Translated, it gives CASRVSSTGYNEKLFF.

To note about this clonotype: This sequence may be a read error, since a much larger clone differs from it by one base. This chain uses TRBV13 with TRBJ1-1; D is unclear. Trimming took 1 base from V and 1 from J, leaving 7 bases between them. CDR3 size: 14 residues. The germline V gene encodes CDR1 PRHDT and CDR2 FYEKMQ (reference sequence). CDR3: CASSLDHSNTEAFF. CDR3 nucleotide sequence: TGTGCCAGCAGCTTAGACCACTCGAACACTGAAGCTTTCTTT.

This clonotype has at least ten counts. V usage is TRBV4-1 and J usage is TRBJ2-7; tentatively, D is TRBD2 (5 bases). Germline values: CDR1 MGHRA, CDR2 YSYEKL. CDR3 length equals 13 residues. V was cut by 1 base and J by 9 bases, with 13 bases left in between. CDR3 loop: CASSQVGGVGQYF. Here the CDR3 DNA reads TGCGCCAGCAGCCAAGTTGGAGGCGTAGGGCAGTACTTC.